The entry below describes one T cell receptor (beta chain). The protocol was immunoSEQ multiplex PCR, while the TCRdb copy is restricted to in-frame clones and leaves out a portion. This table holds 200,000 to 250,000 clones, around 80% found once. Germline assignment: CDR1 MGHDK and CDR2 SYGVNS. This CDR3 has 15 amino acids. Trimming took 8 bases from V and 0 from J, leaving 16 bases between them. This sample was taken from a study of blood T cell repertoires in COVID-19. Recovery among Cohort 3 donors was established by two negative PCRs, clearance, or symptom resolution. The source material was PBMCs or T cells enriched from blood (not recorded which). The V gene is TRBV25-1, the J gene TRBJ1-1, with a weak D call TRBD1 (6 bases). This TCR derives from a man aged 55 to 70 who had recovered from COVID-19. CDR3: CASLPMTGMNTEAFF. The DNA for the CDR3 is TGTGCCAGCCTCCCGATGACAGGTATGAACACTGAAGCTTTCTTT.